The rows below give T cell receptor beta chains drawn from one sample of a study of cytomegalovirus exposure and HLA in healthy donors. Clones were sequenced by immunoSEQ multiplex PCR, and TCRdb holds only the in-frame ones, with some missing. The table lists approximately 120,000 clones, around 78% of them singletons. The sequenced sample consisted of PBMCs. The receptors come from a man aged 40-49 years in good health and CMV-seronegative. The CDR3 runs from the conserved cysteine through the conserved F or W. The order of the fields is J gene, D gene, clone size, V gene, CDR3 DNA, CDR3 protein. The D gene is left open where the match is weak. Rows give clone size only sometimes, using once, few, many, or a class for an expanded clone.

j_call: TRBJ1-1
d_call: TRBD1
clone_size: -
v_call: TRBV30
cdr3_nt: TGTGCCTGGATGGGACAGGTTAACGCTTTCTTT
cdr3_aa: CAWMGQVNAFF

j_call: TRBJ2-1
d_call: TRBD1
clone_size: -
v_call: TRBV7-2
cdr3_nt: TGTGCCAGCAGCTTAGGCAGGGGGCTTTACAATGAGCAGTTCTTC
cdr3_aa: CASSLGRGLYNEQFF

j_call: TRBJ2-2
d_call: -
clone_size: few
v_call: TRBV2
cdr3_nt: TGTGCCAGCAGTGTCTGGAGGAGAAGACCTGCTTCTACCGGGGAGCTGTTTTTT
cdr3_aa: CASSVWRRRPASTGELFF

j_call: TRBJ2-2
d_call: TRBD1
clone_size: once
v_call: TRBV6-1
cdr3_nt: TGTGCCAGCAGATTCAGACAGGGGGCTGACGGGGAGCTGTTTTTT
cdr3_aa: CASRFRQGADGELFF

j_call: TRBJ2-2
d_call: -
clone_size: -
v_call: TRBV19
cdr3_nt: TGTGCCAGTAGTATATTCTTCACCGGGGAGCTGTTTTTT
cdr3_aa: CASSIFFTGELFF

j_call: TRBJ2-3
d_call: TRBD1
clone_size: -
v_call: TRBV6-6
cdr3_nt: TGTGCCAGCAGTCCGGGACAGGGTATAACAGATACGCAGTATTTT
cdr3_aa: CASSPGQGITDTQYF

j_call: TRBJ2-4
d_call: -
clone_size: few
v_call: TRBV15
cdr3_nt: TGTGCCACCAGCAGAGATCGGGATGGCGGGTTGGCCAAAAACATTCAGTACTTC
cdr3_aa: CATSRDRDGGLAKNIQYF

j_call: TRBJ2-1
d_call: -
clone_size: -
v_call: TRBV6-4
cdr3_nt: TGTGCCAGCAGCGCAGACAGGTACAATGAGCAGTTCTTC
cdr3_aa: CASSADRYNEQFF

j_call: TRBJ2-3
d_call: TRBD2
clone_size: -
v_call: TRBV6-1
cdr3_nt: TGTGCCAGCGCTAGCGGGGGCTCGAACACAGATACGCAGTATTTT
cdr3_aa: CASASGGSNTDTQYF

j_call: TRBJ2-7
d_call: TRBD1
clone_size: -
v_call: TRBV29-1
cdr3_nt: TGCAGCGTTAGTAGGGACAGGGTCAACGAGCAGTACTTC
cdr3_aa: CSVSRDRVNEQYF

j_call: TRBJ1-2
d_call: TRBD1
clone_size: few
v_call: TRBV10-3
cdr3_nt: TGTGCCACCGACGTCAGACAGGGCGAATATGGCTACACCTTC
cdr3_aa: CATDVRQGEYGYTF

j_call: TRBJ2-7
d_call: -
clone_size: -
v_call: TRBV4-3
cdr3_nt: TGCGCCAGCAGCCGAGGAAGAAGCTCCTACGAGCAGTACTTC
cdr3_aa: CASSRGRSSYEQYF

j_call: TRBJ2-1
d_call: TRBD1
clone_size: once
v_call: TRBV19
cdr3_nt: TGTGCCAGTAGTATAGGTGGACAGGGCAATGAGCAGTTCTTC
cdr3_aa: CASSIGGQGNEQFF

j_call: TRBJ1-4
d_call: TRBD1
clone_size: -
v_call: TRBV19
cdr3_nt: TGTGCCAGTAGTATGATCACAGGGGGCAATGAAAAACTGTTTTTT
cdr3_aa: CASSMITGGNEKLFF

j_call: TRBJ2-7
d_call: TRBD1
clone_size: -
v_call: TRBV7-9
cdr3_nt: TGTGCCAGCAGCTTCGGACAGGGGGCTGGGGAGCAGTACTTC
cdr3_aa: CASSFGQGAGEQYF

j_call: TRBJ2-7
d_call: TRBD2
clone_size: few
v_call: TRBV5-1
cdr3_nt: TGCGCCAGCGCCCGGGGGGATTACTACGAGCAGTACTTC
cdr3_aa: CASARGDYYEQYF

j_call: TRBJ2-5
d_call: TRBD2
clone_size: -
v_call: TRBV9
cdr3_nt: TGTGCCAGCAGCGTAGGGGGGGGGTGGGAGACCCAGTACTTC
cdr3_aa: CASSVGGGWETQYF

j_call: TRBJ2-7
d_call: -
clone_size: -
v_call: TRBV7-2
cdr3_nt: TGTGCCAGCAGCTTAGGACTGCAAGCGGGCGAGCAGTACTTC
cdr3_aa: CASSLGLQAGEQYF

j_call: TRBJ2-3
d_call: -
clone_size: -
v_call: TRBV7-2
cdr3_nt: TGTGCCAGCAGTATCCTTGAGGCAGATACGCAGTATTTT
cdr3_aa: CASSILEADTQYF

j_call: TRBJ1-5
d_call: -
clone_size: -
v_call: TRBV27
cdr3_nt: TGTGCCAGCGGCGGGGGATGGAATCAGCCCCAGCATTTT
cdr3_aa: CASGGGWNQPQHF

j_call: TRBJ2-3
d_call: TRBD2
clone_size: -
v_call: TRBV4-1
cdr3_nt: TGCGCCAGCAGCCAAACTATACCTAGCGGCCCCACAGATACGCAGTATTTT
cdr3_aa: CASSQTIPSGPTDTQYF

j_call: TRBJ1-5
d_call: -
clone_size: -
v_call: TRBV15
cdr3_nt: TGTGCCACCAGCAGAGAGGTAGGAGGGAACAATCAGCCCCAGCATTTT
cdr3_aa: CATSREVGGNNQPQHF

j_call: TRBJ2-6
d_call: TRBD1
clone_size: -
v_call: TRBV30
cdr3_nt: TGTGCCTGGGTCCCGGCAAAACAGGGGGCGCTCCTTGGGGCCAACGTCCTGACTTTC
cdr3_aa: CAWVPAKQGALLGANVLTF

j_call: TRBJ1-5
d_call: TRBD1
clone_size: -
v_call: TRBV6-1
cdr3_nt: TGTGCCAGCAGTGACCCGGACAGGGATTTTTGGGGCAATCAGCCCCAGCATTTT
cdr3_aa: CASSDPDRDFWGNQPQHF

j_call: TRBJ1-1
d_call: TRBD1
clone_size: few
v_call: TRBV27
cdr3_nt: TGTGCCAGCAGTCCACGACAGGGATGGGCTTTCTTT
cdr3_aa: CASSPRQGWAFF

j_call: TRBJ1-1
d_call: TRBD1
clone_size: -
v_call: TRBV4-1
cdr3_nt: TGCGCCAGCAGCCAACTATGGACAGGGGGCAGAGTCACTGAAGCTTTCTTT
cdr3_aa: CASSQLWTGGRVTEAFF

j_call: TRBJ1-2
d_call: -
clone_size: -
v_call: TRBV12-5
cdr3_nt: TGTGCTAGTGGTGCGGGCTATGGCTACACCTTC
cdr3_aa: CASGAGYGYTF

j_call: TRBJ1-6
d_call: -
clone_size: -
v_call: TRBV2
cdr3_nt: TGTGCCAGCAGTGAAGTCTACACAGGGCCAAGCTCCTATAATTCACCCCTCCACTTT
cdr3_aa: CASSEVYTGPSSYNSPLHF